A single sample is the source of the 14 T cell receptor beta chains below, sequenced in a study of cytomegalovirus exposure and HLA in healthy donors. The method was immunoSEQ multiplex PCR; TCRdb's version includes in-frame clones alone and lacks a portion of them. This table has some 75,000 clones, 95% to 97% appearing once. Material: PBMCs. The source is a woman under 30 in good health and CMV-seronegative.

The J gene is TRBJ1-4, the V gene TRBV10-3, with a weak D call TRBD1 (6 bases). CDR1 is ENHRY and CDR2 is SYGVKD in the germline V gene. V lost 6 bases and J lost 7, with 18 bases in between. This CDR3 region has 15 residues. The CDR3 protein is CAISRGGGLGEKLFF. CDR3 DNA: TGTGCCATCAGCCGAGGGGGGGGGCTAGGTGAAAAACTGTTTTTT.

V and J are TRBV15 and TRBJ2-3; 7 nucleotides match TRBD1. The J segment lost 0 bases and the V segment lost 8 bases, leaving 2 bases of the junction unmatched. CDR3 size: 13 residues. Germline V gives CDR1 LNHNV, CDR2 YYDKDF (reference sequence). The CDR3 nucleotides are TGTGCCACCGAGACAGGGAGCACAGATACGCAGTATTTT. Translation: CATETGSTDTQYF.

V and J are TRBV5-5 and TRBJ2-2; 9 nucleotides match TRBD1. CDR1 and CDR2 (germline): SGHKS, YYEKEE (reference sequence). The V segment lost 2 bases and the J segment 4 bases; nucleotides outside the gene matches: 3. The CDR3 covers 15 residues. The CDR3 reads CASSFSGQGTGELFF. The CDR3 DNA sequence: TGTGCCAGCAGCTTCTCGGGACAGGGCACCGGGGAGCTGTTTTTT.

This chain connects TRBV30 to TRBJ2-1; D is perhaps TRBD2 (6 bases). This CDR3 comprises 12 residues. V gave up 1 base and J gave up 7 bases, with 8 bases separating them. Per germline, CDR1 GTSNPN and CDR2 SVGIG (reference sequence). CDR3 coding DNA: TGTGCCTGGAGTGGGGCGGGGAATGAGCAGTTCTTC. It translates to CAWSGAGNEQFF.

The rearrangement links TRBV27 to TRBJ2-3; a possible D gene is TRBD2 (5 bases). The CDR3 consists of 15 residues. V lost 5 bases to trimming and J lost 3 bases, with 15 bases between them. CDR1 and CDR2 (germline): MNHEY, SMNVEV (reference sequence). CDR3 residues: CASSPLLARTDTQYF. The CDR3 coding sequence is TGTGCCAGCAGTCCTCTCCTAGCCCGAACAGATACGCAGTATTTT.

In its sample, this clone was seen once. The genes are TRBV5-1 and TRBJ1-6; D may be TRBD1 (6 bases). Germline V CDR1 and CDR2: SGHRS, YFSETQ. The CDR3 sequence is 16 residues long. The ends were cut back, 0 bases at V and 2 bases at J, with 9 bases in the middle. The CDR3 DNA reads TGCGCCAGCAGCTTGGCCAGGGGAACCTATAATTCACCCCTCCACTTT. Protein: CASSLARGTYNSPLHF.

V and J are TRBV18 and TRBJ2-3; 7 nucleotides match TRBD2. V shed 2 bases and J 3 bases; nucleotides not matched to a gene: 5. This CDR3 has 15 amino acids. The germline V gene has CDR1 KGHSH and CDR2 LQKENI. This chain's CDR3 is CASSPSAGATDTQYF. The CDR3 region has the DNA TGTGCCAGCTCACCATCGGCGGGAGCAACAGATACGCAGTATTTT.

The chain employs TRBV2 and TRBJ2-7; TRBD2 is a possible D gene (5 bases). Looked up from germline, CDR1 is SNHLY and CDR2 is FYNNEI. The CDR3 loop spans 13 amino acids. Trimming took off 5 bases at V and 4 bases at J, with 12 bases between the two ends. The CDR3 sequence: CASSLVGRYEQYF. The CDR3 DNA follows: TGTGCCAGCAGTTTGGTGGGGAGATACGAGCAGTACTTC.

The gene calls are TRBV4-1 and TRBJ1-1; D may be TRBD1 (6 bases). From germline, CDR1 is MGHRA and CDR2 YSYEKL. V dropped 0 bases and J dropped 11 bases, with 16 bases sitting between them. There are 14 residues in the CDR3. The CDR3, as DNA: TGCGCCAGCAGCCAAGATTCCGGGGGGCGCTTGGCTTTCTTT. Its protein is CASSQDSGGRLAFF.

CDR3 in amino acids: CASSQRLAGQETQYF. CDR3 nucleotide sequence: TGTGCCAGCTCGCAAAGACTAGCGGGACAAGAGACCCAGTACTTC. V is TRBV18 and J is TRBJ2-5; 11 nucleotides agree with TRBD2. V was clipped by 6 bases and J by 2 bases; unmatched bases: 5. Germline V CDR1 and CDR2: KGHSH, LQKENI. This CDR3 comprises 15 residues.

This chain links TRBV28 with TRBJ2-6; D might be TRBD1 (6 bases). Trimming removed 3 bases at V and 2 bases at J, with 20 bases between. There are 19 residues in the CDR3. Per germline, CDR1 MDHEN and CDR2 SYDVKM. In DNA, the CDR3 is TGTGCCAGCAGTTTCTACCCCGGGACAAAAACTGCTGGGGCCAACGTCCTGACTTTC. Its translation: CASSFYPGTKTAGANVLTF.

The chain combines TRBV28 with TRBJ2-5; weak D call: TRBD2 (6 bases). The V end lost 6 bases, the J end lost 7 bases, and 21 bases lay between the germline ends. Germline V lookup: CDR1 MDHEN, CDR2 SYDVKM. There are 15 residues in the CDR3. CDR3 in amino acids: CASRAGTDLGGTQYF. The CDR3 DNA reads as TGTGCCAGCAGGGCCGGGACGGACCTCGGGGGGACCCAGTACTTC.

This rearrangement joins TRBV11-2 to TRBJ1-1, with 7 bases matching TRBD1. The CDR3 covers 14 residues. The V gene end was trimmed by 2 bases and the J gene end by 10 bases; junction bases not matched to a gene: 10. Germline V gene lookup returns CDR1 SGHAT and CDR2 FQNNGV. The DNA of the CDR3 is TGTGCCAGCAGCTTAAGTGGAGGGGGCAAGGCAGCTTTCTTT. The encoded protein is CASSLSGGGKAAFF.

The rearrangement uses TRBV15 and TRBJ2-1; 12 nucleotides line up with TRBD2. CDR1 is LNHNV, CDR2 YYDKDF, per germline (reference sequence). The J segment lost 7 bases and the V segment lost 5 bases, leaving 6 bases of the junction unmatched. This CDR3 is built from 15 residues. CDR3 sequence: CATSPTSGSVNEQFF. The CDR3 bases are TGTGCCACCAGCCCGACTAGCGGGAGTGTTAATGAGCAGTTCTTC.